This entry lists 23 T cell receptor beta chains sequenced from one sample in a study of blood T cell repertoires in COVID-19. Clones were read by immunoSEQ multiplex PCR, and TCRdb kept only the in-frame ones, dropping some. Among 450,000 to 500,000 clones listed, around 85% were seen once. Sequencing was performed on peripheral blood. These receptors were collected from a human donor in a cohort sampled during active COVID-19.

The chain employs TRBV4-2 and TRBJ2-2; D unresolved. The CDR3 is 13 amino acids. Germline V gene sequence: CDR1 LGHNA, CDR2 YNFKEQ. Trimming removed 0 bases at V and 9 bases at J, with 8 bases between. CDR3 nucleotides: TGTGCCAGCAGCCAAGATCTGGCCAGGGAGCTGTTTTTT. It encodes CASSQDLARELFF.

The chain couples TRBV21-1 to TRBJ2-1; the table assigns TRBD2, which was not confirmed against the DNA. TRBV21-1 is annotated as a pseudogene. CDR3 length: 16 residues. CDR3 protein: CASIFVLAGDCNEQFF. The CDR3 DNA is TGTGCCAGCATTTTTGTTCTAGCGGGAGATTGCAATGAGCAGTTCTTC.

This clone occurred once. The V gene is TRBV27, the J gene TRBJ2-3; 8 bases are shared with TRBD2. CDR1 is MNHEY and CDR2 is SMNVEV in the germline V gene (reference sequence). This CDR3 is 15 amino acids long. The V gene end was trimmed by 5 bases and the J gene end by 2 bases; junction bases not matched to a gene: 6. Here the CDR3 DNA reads TGTGCCAGCAGTCCAGCGGGAGTTTACACAGATACGCAGTATTTT. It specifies CASSPAGVYTDTQYF.

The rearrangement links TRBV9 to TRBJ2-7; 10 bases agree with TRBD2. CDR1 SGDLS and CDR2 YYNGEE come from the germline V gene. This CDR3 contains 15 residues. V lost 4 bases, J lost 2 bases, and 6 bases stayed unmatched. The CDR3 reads CASSRGTSETYEQYF. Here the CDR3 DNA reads TGTGCCAGCAGCCGCGGGACTAGCGAGACCTACGAGCAGTACTTC.

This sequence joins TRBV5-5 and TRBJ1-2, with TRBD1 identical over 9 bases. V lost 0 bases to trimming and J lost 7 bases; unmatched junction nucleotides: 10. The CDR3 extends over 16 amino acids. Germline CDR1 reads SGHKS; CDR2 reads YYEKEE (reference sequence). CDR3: CASSLASTGGLSGYTF. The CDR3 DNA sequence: TGTGCCAGCAGCTTGGCCTCGACAGGGGGATTGAGTGGCTACACCTTC.

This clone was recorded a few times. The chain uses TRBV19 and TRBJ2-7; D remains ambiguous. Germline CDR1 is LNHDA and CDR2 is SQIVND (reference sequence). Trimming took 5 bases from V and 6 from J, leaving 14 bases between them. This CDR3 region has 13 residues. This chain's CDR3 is CASSPRLSPEQYF. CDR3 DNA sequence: TGTGCCAGTAGTCCGCGACTTAGTCCCGAGCAGTACTTC.

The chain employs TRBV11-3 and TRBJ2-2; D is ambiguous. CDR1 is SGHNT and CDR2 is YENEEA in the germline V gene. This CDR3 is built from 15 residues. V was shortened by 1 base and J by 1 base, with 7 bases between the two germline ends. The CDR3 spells CASSLGLGNTGELFF. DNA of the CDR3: TGTGCCAGCAGCTTAGGACTGGGGAACACCGGGGAGCTGTTTTTT.

The DNA of the CDR3 is TGTGCCAGCAGTGCAGGAGGGACTAGCGGGAACCATGAGCAGTTCTTC. As protein: CASSAGGTSGNHEQFF. The V and J genes are TRBV27 and TRBJ2-1; 13 bases match TRBD2. There are 16 residues in the CDR3. From germline, CDR1 is MNHEY and CDR2 SMNVEV (reference sequence). V lost 5 bases to trimming and J lost 8 bases; unmatched junction nucleotides: 9.

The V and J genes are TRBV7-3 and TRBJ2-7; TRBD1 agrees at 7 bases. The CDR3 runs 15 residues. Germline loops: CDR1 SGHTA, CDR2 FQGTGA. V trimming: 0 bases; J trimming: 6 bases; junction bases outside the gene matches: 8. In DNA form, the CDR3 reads TGTGCCAGCAGCTTAACGGTGACAGGGACCGGCGAGCAGTACTTC. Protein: CASSLTVTGTGEQYF.

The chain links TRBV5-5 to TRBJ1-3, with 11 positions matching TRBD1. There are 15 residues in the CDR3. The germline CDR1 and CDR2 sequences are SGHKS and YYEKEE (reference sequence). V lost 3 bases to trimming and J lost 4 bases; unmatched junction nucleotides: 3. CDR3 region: CASSYGTGGGNTIYF. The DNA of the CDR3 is TGTGCCAGCAGCTACGGGACAGGGGGAGGAAACACCATATATTTT.

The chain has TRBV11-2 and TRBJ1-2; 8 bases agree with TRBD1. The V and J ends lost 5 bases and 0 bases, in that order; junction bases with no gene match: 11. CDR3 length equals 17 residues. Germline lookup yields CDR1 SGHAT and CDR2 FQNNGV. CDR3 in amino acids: CASSPGQGGATNYGYTF. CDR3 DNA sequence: TGTGCCAGCAGCCCCGGACAGGGAGGGGCAACTAACTATGGCTACACCTTC.

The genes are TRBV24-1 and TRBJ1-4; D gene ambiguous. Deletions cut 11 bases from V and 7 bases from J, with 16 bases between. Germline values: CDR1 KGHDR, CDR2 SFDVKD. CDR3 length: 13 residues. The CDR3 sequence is CAIGGTGGEKLFF. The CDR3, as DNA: TGTGCCATCGGAGGAACGGGAGGTGAAAAACTGTTTTTT.

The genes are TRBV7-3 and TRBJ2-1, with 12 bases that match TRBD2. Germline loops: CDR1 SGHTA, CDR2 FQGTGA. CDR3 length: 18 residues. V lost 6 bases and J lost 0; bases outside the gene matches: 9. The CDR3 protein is CASSSTSGRGGSYNEQFF. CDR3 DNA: TGTGCCAGCAGTTCGACTAGCGGGAGAGGCGGCTCCTACAATGAGCAGTTCTTC.

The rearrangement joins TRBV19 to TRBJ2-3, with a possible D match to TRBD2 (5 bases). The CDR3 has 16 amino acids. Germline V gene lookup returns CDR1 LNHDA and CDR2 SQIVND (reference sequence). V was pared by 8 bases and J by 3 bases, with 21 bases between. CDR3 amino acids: CASRSKGGSATDTQYF. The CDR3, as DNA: TGTGCCAGTCGAAGTAAGGGTGGGAGTGCGACAGATACGCAGTATTTT.

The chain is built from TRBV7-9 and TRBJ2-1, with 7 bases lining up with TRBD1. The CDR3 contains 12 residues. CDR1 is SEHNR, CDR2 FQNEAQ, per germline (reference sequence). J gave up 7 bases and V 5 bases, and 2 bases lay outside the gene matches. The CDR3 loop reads CASSRQGNEQFF. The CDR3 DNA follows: TGTGCCAGCAGCCGACAGGGAAATGAGCAGTTCTTC.

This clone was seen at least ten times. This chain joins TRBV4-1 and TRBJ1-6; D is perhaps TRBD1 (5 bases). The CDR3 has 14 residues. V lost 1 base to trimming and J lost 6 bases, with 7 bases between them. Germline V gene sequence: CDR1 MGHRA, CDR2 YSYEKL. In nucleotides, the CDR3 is TGCGCCAGCAGCCAAGGACAGCTTAATTCACCCCTCCACTTT. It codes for CASSQGQLNSPLHF.

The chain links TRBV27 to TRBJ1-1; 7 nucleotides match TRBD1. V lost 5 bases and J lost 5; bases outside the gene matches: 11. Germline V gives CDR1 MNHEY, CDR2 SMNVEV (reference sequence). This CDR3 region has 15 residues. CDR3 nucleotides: TGTGCCAGCAGTCGTCTTCAGACAGGGATTACTGAAGCTTTCTTT. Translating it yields CASSRLQTGITEAFF.

The CDR3 protein is CASSASSPGGTYEQYF. CDR3 DNA sequence: TGTGCCAGTAGTGCGAGCTCGCCGGGAGGAACCTACGAGCAGTACTTC. This sequence joins TRBV19 and TRBJ2-7, with 7 bases aligning to TRBD2. The CDR3 has 16 residues. Looked up from germline, CDR1 is LNHDA and CDR2 is SQIVND (reference sequence). J was trimmed by 2 bases and V by 5 bases; bases with no gene match: 12. Full variable domain (rest looked up from reference TRBV19 and TRBJ2-7): DGGITQSPKYLFRKEGQNVTLSCEQNLNHDAMYWYRQDPGQGLRLIYYSQIVNDFQKGDIAEGYSVSREKKESFPLTVTSAQKNPTAFYLCASSASSPGGTYEQYFGPGTRLTVT.

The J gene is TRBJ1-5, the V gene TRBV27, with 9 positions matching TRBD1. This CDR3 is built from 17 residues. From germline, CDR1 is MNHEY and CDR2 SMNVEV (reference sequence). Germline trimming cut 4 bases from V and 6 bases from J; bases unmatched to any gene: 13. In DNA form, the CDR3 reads TGTGCCAGCAGTTCCCTCAAACAGGGGGCGCTTCTTCAGCCCCAGCATTTT. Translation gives CASSSLKQGALLQPQHF.

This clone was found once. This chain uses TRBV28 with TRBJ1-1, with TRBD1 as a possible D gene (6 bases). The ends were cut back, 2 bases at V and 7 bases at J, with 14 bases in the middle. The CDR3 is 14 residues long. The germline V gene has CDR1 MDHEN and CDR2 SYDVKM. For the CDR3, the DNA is TGTGCCAGCAGTTTACAGTCAGGGGAAAATGAAGCTTTCTTT. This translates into CASSLQSGENEAFF.

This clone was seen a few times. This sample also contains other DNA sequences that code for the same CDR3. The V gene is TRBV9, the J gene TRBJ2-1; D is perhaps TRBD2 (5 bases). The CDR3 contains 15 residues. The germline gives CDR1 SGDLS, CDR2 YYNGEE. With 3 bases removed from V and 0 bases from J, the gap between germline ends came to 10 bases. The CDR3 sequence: CASSASGSSYNEQFF. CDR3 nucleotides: TGTGCCAGCAGCGCAAGCGGTAGCTCCTACAATGAGCAGTTCTTC.

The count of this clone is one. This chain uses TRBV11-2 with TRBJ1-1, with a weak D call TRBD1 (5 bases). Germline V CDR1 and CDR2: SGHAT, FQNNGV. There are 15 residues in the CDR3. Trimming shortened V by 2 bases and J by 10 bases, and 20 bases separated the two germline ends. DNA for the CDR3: TGTGCCAGCAGCTTAAGCGACTTGGGGGGTCAGGGAGCTTTCTTT. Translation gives CASSLSDLGGQGAFF.

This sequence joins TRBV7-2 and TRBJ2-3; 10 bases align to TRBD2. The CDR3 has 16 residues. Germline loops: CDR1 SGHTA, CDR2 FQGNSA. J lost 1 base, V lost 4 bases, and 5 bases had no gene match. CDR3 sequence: CASSSGLAVGTDTQYF. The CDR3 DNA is TGTGCCAGCAGCTCCGGACTAGCGGTTGGCACAGATACGCAGTATTTT.